This T cell receptor (beta chain) stems from a study of blood T cell repertoires in COVID-19. Study information: From T cells, B-cell-depleted T cells, or PBMCs came the material, which was cDNA or gDNA.

V shed 5 bases and J 7 bases; nucleotides not matched to a gene: 3. The CDR3 sequence is 12 residues long. Germline values: CDR1 MNHEY, CDR2 SVGAGI. Per the original data handling: From reference gene primer amplification, estimates of nucleated cell counts were derived. Sequencing was performed with immunoSEQ multiplex PCR; in TCRdb, only in-frame clones are kept and a portion is missing. That table furnishes V, J and clone size, whereas the DNA furnished D and trimming. The sample lists fewer than 400,000 clones, 83% seen once, with approximately 3% in the top ten. Specimen: peripheral blood. This clonotype originated in a man aged 30-40 years with active or convalescent COVID-19. This chain links TRBV6-5 with TRBJ1-1; 8 nucleotides align to TRBD1. The CDR3 DNA sequence: TGTGCCAGCAGTCCGGACAGGGATGAAGCTTTCTTT. Protein sequence: CASSPDRDEAFF.